Below, one T cell receptor (beta chain) is given with its context. The antigen it recognizes is unknown. Within one base of it there is no much larger clone, and no base qualities were kept. TCR libraries were built from 400 ng RNA with the Immunoverse kit, using molecular barcoded adaptors covering alpha/delta and beta/gamma chains. TCR library preparation used the same RNA that was used for transcriptome sequencing. TCR libraries were sequenced on an Illumina HiSeq 4000 with 2 x 150 cycles. The published analysis was carried out like this. Using MiXCR, which included quality filtering and error correction, TCR reads were aligned to human V, D, J and C references and then assembled into CDR3 clonotypes. Clonotype counts and gene usage diversity were analyzed with the tcR package in R. Raw mapping reads were checked after the RNA-seq reads had been mapped by STAR aligner version 2.5.3a onto the human GRCh37 genome. To test how sequencing depth affected the clonotypes detected, IR-seq fastq files were randomly downsampled with Seqtk 1.3. Using fastp trimming at Q25 and MiXCR clonotype assembly, TCRdb reanalyzed the public sequencing data and kept in-frame beta chains. Entries that share a CDR3 protein sequence are merged under the most common genes and DNA. None of the V and J calls come from the authors' own analysis; TCRdb made them. For this sample the table gives 75,000 to 95,000 distinct CDR3 sequences, of which approximately 21% were detected only once. Together, the top ten hold about an eighth of the sample.

This entry belongs to a study of read filtering for tumor transcriptome and immune sequencing (dated by TCRdb to 2018 to 2021). With regard to the full study: The cohort consisted of around 18 male and some 13 female patients, with a mean age of around 60 years and an age range of roughly 45 to 80. As a main aim, a read-filtering strategy for immune repertoire data was addressed, with the specific question being whether clonotypes supported by a single read should be removed. After DNase treatment, whole-transcriptome libraries were prepared using the TruSeq RNA Access Library Prep Kit. Under revised international staging, roughly 8 patients fell into R-ISS I, 15 or so into R-ISS II and six or seven into R-ISS III. Per sample, about 4.05 to 11 million TCR-region mapped reads were obtained with IR-seq, compared with only roughly 80 to 1273 with RNA-seq. TCR repertoires obtained by targeted immune repertoire sequencing and by bulk whole-transcriptome sequencing performed on the same bone marrow samples were compared. Paper-wide results and their limitations: Rather than purified T cells, the sorted CD138-negative fraction was a mixed bone marrow immune population. Clonotypes were captured by IR-seq at much higher depth and more reliably than by RNA-seq, and smaller IR-seq throughput was sufficient for identification of most shared clonotypes. In IR-seq, single-read clonotypes were approximately 82% of clonotypes but roughly 3.2% of total reads; in RNA-seq they were about three quarters of clonotypes and about 40% of reads. The correlation between IR-seq and RNA-seq shared clonotype proportions was increased by removal of single-read clonotypes.

Each patient had bone marrow sampled at the time of active disease. Ficoll-Hypaque density gradient centrifugation was used to isolate bone marrow mononuclear cells. To remove myeloma plasma cells, the cells were labeled with CD138 magnetic microbeads on a MACS separator, and CD138-negative cells were then collected by negative selection. Flow cytometry on an Attune NxT with CD138 antibodies was used to check the purity of the isolated cells. Total RNA was extracted using TRIzol reagent and was quantified on a NanoDrop spectrophotometer. For each patient, paired RNA-seq and IR-seq were run on the CD138-negative bone marrow sample from that patient. CDR1 and CDR2 were assigned from the germline V gene (reference sequence) as LNHNV and YYDKDF. Counted from cysteine to phenylalanine, this CDR3 has 17 amino acids. CDR3 DNA only is kept here, 51 bases in frame from base 1. The junction shows trimming of 0 bases on V and 8 bases on J, plus 22 bases between the germline ends.

This TCR derives from a donor aged 40 or older with multiple myeloma. The sequenced sample was a population of CD138-negative cells sorted from bone marrow. The sample's cell subset or site label, in plain terms: bone marrow mononuclear cells depleted of CD138+ plasma/myeloma cells by negative magnetic selection. Recombination linked TRBV15 to TRBJ1-2; TRBD1 could be the D gene, as 6 bases match. The CDR3 region reads CATSRDRYGGGRFGYTF. The sequenced DNA is TGTGCCACCAGCAGAGATAGATACGGGGGGGGCCGTTTCGGCTACACCTTC.